The 27 T cell receptor beta chains below come from one sample, sequenced in a study of response to subunit inactivated influenza vaccine. Via MiXCR, TCRdb re-called the RT-PCR reads, giving one row per CDR3 protein. Among about 700,000 distinct CDR3 sequences listed, approximately 13% were seen once. Sequenced material: PBMCs from blood, taken less than 15 days before vaccination. The receptors were sampled from a man aged 45-60 years who received an inactivated influenza vaccine.

The chain links TRBV29-1 to TRBJ1-2; D uncertain. Trimming took off 4 bases at V and 3 bases at J, with 9 bases between the two ends. This CDR3 is 12 amino acids long. Germline values: CDR1 SQVTM, CDR2 ANQGSEA. The CDR3 spells CSVVTGDYGYTF. CDR3 bases: TGCAGCGTTGTCACGGGTGACTATGGCTACACCTTC. The full variable domain, rest sourced from reference TRBV29-1 and TRBJ1-2, is SAVISQKPSRDICQRGTSLTIQCQVDSQVTMMFWYRQQPGQSLTLIATANQGSEATYESGFVIDKFPISRPNLTFSTLTVSNMSPEDSSIYLCSVVTGDYGYTFGSGTRLTVV.

This clonotype has at least ten counts. V usage is TRBV9 and J usage is TRBJ2-1; D perhaps matches TRBD1 (6 bases). The CDR3 extends over 17 amino acids. With 0 bases removed from V and 8 bases from J, the gap between germline ends came to 21 bases. Germline V gene data show CDR1 as SGDLS and CDR2 as YYNGEE. The CDR3 region is CASSVDNPRLQGHEQFF. The CDR3 nucleotides are TGTGCCAGCAGCGTAGACAATCCCCGCCTGCAGGGGCATGAGCAGTTCTTC. Using reference TRBV9 and TRBJ2-1 for the parts outside the CDR3, the full variable domain is DSGVTQTPKHLITATGQRVTLRCSPRSGDLSVYWYQQSLDQGLQFLIQYYNGEERAKGNILERFSAQQFPDLHSELNLSSLELGDSALYFCASSVDNPRLQGHEQFFGPGTRLTVL.

This clonotype occurred a few times. The chain couples TRBV10-3 to TRBJ1-2, with D perhaps TRBD1 (6 bases). Germline V gene sequence: CDR1 ENHRY, CDR2 SYGVKD. V was clipped by 6 bases and J by 0 bases, with 11 bases between them. The CDR3 covers 14 residues. CDR3 nucleotides: TGTGCCATCAGGCTGGACAGTTCTAACTATGGCTACACCTTC. Translation: CAIRLDSSNYGYTF.

The genes are TRBV6-1 and TRBJ2-1; D is possibly TRBD2 (5 bases). With 5 bases removed from V and 2 bases from J, the gap between germline ends came to 13 bases. The CDR3 consists of 15 residues. CDR1 and CDR2 (germline): MNHNS, SASEGT. DNA for the CDR3: TGTGCCAGCAGTCAAGAGGGTGACCCCTACAATGAGCAGTTCTTC. It yields the protein CASSQEGDPYNEQFF.

Only a few counts were recorded for this clonotype. The genes are TRBV6-1 and TRBJ1-1; 8 bases fit TRBD1. The J segment lost 0 bases and the V segment lost 5 bases, leaving 2 bases of the junction unmatched. This CDR3 has 14 residues. Germline V CDR1 and CDR2: MNHNS, SASEGT. The DNA of the CDR3 is TGTGCCAGCAGTCGACAGGGGATGAACACTGAAGCTTTCTTT. Its translation: CASSRQGMNTEAFF.

The chain combines TRBV24-1 with TRBJ2-2, with TRBD1 matching over 8 bases. This CDR3 region has 16 residues. V gave up 3 bases and J gave up 5 bases; unmatched junction bases: 7. The germline V gene encodes CDR1 KGHDR and CDR2 SFDVKD. CDR3 DNA sequence: TGTGCCACCAGTGATCGGGGGACAGGTAGGACCGGGGAGCTGTTTTTT. It encodes CATSDRGTGRTGELFF.

The chain employs TRBV6-5 and TRBJ1-3; no clear D. The CDR3 totals 14 residues. The germline V gene has CDR1 MNHEY and CDR2 SVGAGI. The ends were cut back, 0 bases at V and 4 bases at J, with 7 bases in the middle. CDR3 region: CASSYSGEGNTIYF. The CDR3 DNA sequence: TGTGCCAGCAGTTACTCCGGGGAAGGAAACACCATATATTTT.

V gene TRBV21-1 combines with J gene TRBJ2-5. TRBV21-1 corresponds to a pseudogene. The CDR3 extends over 14 amino acids. CDR3 amino acids: CASSKAKRQETQYF. The CDR3 DNA reads TGTGCCAGCAGCAAAGCGAAGCGCCAAGAGACCCAGTACTTC.

This clonotype was observed at least ten times. V gene TRBV28 combines with J gene TRBJ2-2; no definite D call. The V gene lost 8 bases and the J gene lost 4 bases, with 11 bases spanning the gap. The germline gives CDR1 MDHEN, CDR2 SYDVKM. The CDR3 has 13 amino acids. The CDR3 loop reads CASRSGVTGELFF. The DNA of the CDR3 is TGTGCCAGCCGCTCGGGTGTCACCGGGGAGCTGTTTTTT.

This clonotype was counted between two and nine times. V gene TRBV6-2 or TRBV6-3 combines with J gene TRBJ2-7; the D is unclear. CDR3 length: 14 residues. V lost 0 bases, J lost 2 bases, and 8 bases lay in between. Germline V gene sequence: CDR1 MNHEY, CDR2 SVGEGT. The CDR3 DNA sequence: TGTGCCAGCAGTTACTCCCCCCGGGCCTACGAGCAGTACTTC. Encoded protein: CASSYSPRAYEQYF.

In this sample, this clonotype turned up many times. The V call is TRBV9, the J call TRBJ2-1, with 7 bases lining up with TRBD2. The V gene's germline CDR1 is SGDLS and CDR2 YYNGEE. The CDR3 spans 15 residues. The junction had 4 bases not matched to a gene; V was cut back by 1 base and J by 3 bases. DNA of the CDR3: TGTGCCAGCAGCGTACGGGGGGACCTCTACAATGAGCAGTTCTTC. Encoded protein: CASSVRGDLYNEQFF.

This clonotype was counted between two and nine times. The chain combines TRBV9 with TRBJ1-5; tentative D call: TRBD1 (6 bases). Trimming pared 4 bases from V and 1 base from J, leaving 15 bases between. The CDR3 has 16 amino acids. Germline V gene lookup returns CDR1 SGDLS and CDR2 YYNGEE. This CDR3 reads CASSILLRGSNQPQHF. In nucleotides, the CDR3 is TGTGCCAGCAGCATCCTCCTCAGGGGAAGCAATCAGCCCCAGCATTTT.

Remarks on this clonotype: This CDR3 fails to terminate in the conserved phenylalanine or tryptophan, so it likely reflects a read error. V usage is TRBV12-3 or TRBV12-4 and J usage is TRBJ2-5, with TRBD1 identical over 7 bases. CDR3 length: 16 residues. The trim removed 4 bases at V and 4 bases at J, leaving 12 bases unmatched. The CDR3 loop is CASSSRSSTGSETQYL. CDR3 in DNA: TGTGCCAGCAGTTCCCGATCCTCGACAGGGTCAGAGACCCAGTACCTC.

This clonotype was counted many times. The V gene is TRBV2, the J gene TRBJ2-7; TRBD2 aligns across 10 bases. From germline, CDR1 is SNHLY and CDR2 FYNNEI. After removal of 7 bases from V and 6 bases from J, the junction contained 18 bases not matched to a gene. This CDR3 spans 17 amino acids. As DNA, the CDR3 is TGTGCCAGCATCCCTTTGTGGGGTTTAGCGGGAGGATCCGAGCAGTACTTC. Residues: CASIPLWGLAGGSEQYF.

The table lists this clonotype with many counts. The chain links TRBV6-2 or TRBV6-3 to TRBJ1-5, with no clear D. Trimming cost V 2 bases and J 0 bases, with 8 bases left between them. The CDR3 is made up of 15 amino acids. Germline lookup yields CDR1 MNHEY and CDR2 SVGEGT. CDR3 amino acids: CASSYGLGSNQPQHF. Written as DNA, the CDR3 is TGTGCCAGCAGTTACGGACTGGGTAGCAATCAGCCCCAGCATTTT.

A few counts support this clonotype. The DNA for the CDR3 is TGTGCCAGCAGTTTACCAGGGATCGGTATAAATGAGCAGTTCTTC. It translates to CASSLPGIGINEQFF. The chain carries TRBV28 and TRBJ2-1; D might be TRBD1 (5 bases). The V gene's germline CDR1 is MDHEN and CDR2 SYDVKM. This CDR3 comprises 15 residues. Between the trimmed V and J ends, which lost 2 bases and 7 bases, there was a span of 15 bases.

This clonotype was counted ten times or more. Here the CDR3 reads CSAPWSGAYNEQFF. The DNA for the CDR3 is TGCAGTGCGCCGTGGTCTGGGGCCTACAATGAGCAGTTCTTC. The chain has TRBV20-1 and TRBJ2-1; no reliable D call. Germline lookup yields CDR1 DFQATT and CDR2 SNEGSKA (reference sequence). The V end was cut by 6 bases, the J end by 2 bases, with 14 bases between. This CDR3 is 14 amino acids long.

V gene TRBV3-1 combines with J gene TRBJ2-3; D not certain. CDR3 length: 12 residues. Trimming left V 0 bases short and J 8 bases short, with 6 bases between. Germline assignment: CDR1 LGHDT and CDR2 YNNKEL (reference sequence). CDR3 in DNA: TGTGCCAGCAGCCAAGATACCATTACGCAGTATTTT. It specifies CASSQDTITQYF.

In its sample, this clonotype was seen a few times. CDR3 in amino acids: CSARALQPFTDTQYF. The DNA of the CDR3 is TGCAGTGCTAGGGCCTTACAGCCATTCACAGATACGCAGTATTTT. The chain links TRBV20-1 to TRBJ2-3; D is ambiguous. Trimming shortened V by 3 bases and J by 2 bases, and 15 bases separated the two germline ends. This CDR3 spans 15 amino acids. From germline, CDR1 is DFQATT and CDR2 SNEGSKA (reference sequence).

This sequence joins TRBV4-2 and TRBJ2-1; D remains unclear. The CDR3 has 14 amino acids. The V end lost 3 bases, the J end lost 6 bases, and 12 bases lay between the germline ends. Germline CDR1 is LGHNA and CDR2 is YNFKEQ. The DNA for the CDR3 is TGTGCCAGCAGCCATCCTACCCCGACCAATGAGCAGTTCTTC. It translates to CASSHPTPTNEQFF.

This clonotype was observed a few times. J is TRBJ1-1 and V is TRBV4-2, with 9 nucleotides matching TRBD1. J was trimmed by 1 base and V by 11 bases; bases with no gene match: 8. The germline V gene encodes CDR1 LGHNA and CDR2 YNFKEQ. The CDR3 sequence is 14 residues long. The CDR3 bases are TGTGCCCCCGGGGGGACAGGGCAGAACACTGAAGCTTTCTTT. Protein product: CAPGGTGQNTEAFF.

This clonotype was detected many times. The chain uses TRBV6-1 and TRBJ2-3; a possible D gene is TRBD2 (6 bases). Per germline, CDR1 MNHNS and CDR2 SASEGT. V was pared by 6 bases and J by 6 bases, with 13 bases between. The CDR3 contains 13 residues. The CDR3 loop is CASSPPRGDTQYF. CDR3 bases: TGTGCCAGCAGCCCCCCTCGGGGGGATACGCAGTATTTT.

This chain links TRBV2 with TRBJ2-5; D remains ambiguous. The germline V and J ends were trimmed by 7 bases and 2 bases, with 8 bases remaining between them. The CDR3 runs to 12 residues. CDR1 and CDR2 (germline): SNHLY, FYNNEI. The CDR3 DNA sequence: TGTGCCAGCATGGGCGTACAAGAGACCCAGTACTTC. Translating it yields CASMGVQETQYF.

This clonotype showed up many times. The CDR3 bases are TGTGCCAGCAGCTTACAGCAGGGAATGACTGAAGCTTTCTTT. Translated: CASSLQQGMTEAFF. This chain connects TRBV7-2 to TRBJ1-1; possible D gene TRBD1, 5 bases. Germline V lookup: CDR1 SGHTA, CDR2 FQGNSA. V lost 2 bases to trimming and J lost 5 bases, with 12 bases between them. The CDR3 extends over 14 amino acids.

This clonotype was detected only a few times. The chain is built from TRBV6-1 and TRBJ2-2; 12 bases are a match to TRBD1. The junction had 5 bases not matched to a gene; V was cut back by 6 bases and J by 6 bases. The germline CDR1 and CDR2 sequences are MNHNS and SASEGT. The CDR3 runs to 15 residues. The DNA for the CDR3 is TGTGCCAGCAGCCAGGGACAGGGGGCGGCCGGGGAGCTGTTTTTT. Translated: CASSQGQGAAGELFF.

The table lists this clonotype with a few counts. The J gene is TRBJ1-1, the V gene TRBV11-2, with a tentative D call TRBD1 (5 bases). This CDR3 spans 13 amino acids. CDR1 is SGHAT and CDR2 is FQNNGV in the germline V gene. V was clipped by 7 bases and J by 4 bases, with 13 bases between them. The CDR3 spells CASINGGGTEAFF. CDR3 DNA sequence: TGTGCCAGCATAAACGGGGGGGGCACTGAAGCTTTCTTT.

The chain uses TRBV5-6 and TRBJ2-1; possible D gene TRBD2, 5 bases. CDR3 length: 15 amino acids. In germline, CDR1 is SGHDT, CDR2 YYEEEE. V lost 4 bases and J lost 0, with 11 bases in between. The CDR3: CASSPGLHSYNEQFF. Here the CDR3 DNA reads TGTGCCAGCAGCCCCGGACTCCACTCCTACAATGAGCAGTTCTTC.